What follows are 32 T cell receptor beta chains derived from one specimen sequenced in a study of blood T cell repertoires in COVID-19. TCRdb's table, derived via immunoSEQ multiplex PCR, lists solely in-frame clones and lacks some. The repertoire consists of 200,000 to 300,000 clones, with about 85% occurring once and the leading ten covering roughly 4%. Sequencing input: peripheral blood. The receptor set was obtained from a man aged 55 to 70 with acute or convalescent COVID-19.

The CDR3 DNA sequence: TGTGCCAGCACCGGGAGGGGGAGATACAATGAGCAGTTCTTC. Its protein product is CASTGRGRYNEQFF. The genes are TRBV7-2 and TRBJ2-1; 8 bases agree with TRBD2. CDR3 length: 14 residues. Germline CDR1 reads SGHTA; CDR2 reads FQGNSA. V trimming: 7 bases; J trimming: 4 bases; junction bases outside the gene matches: 6. The full variable domain, rest sourced from reference TRBV7-2 and TRBJ2-1, is GAGVSQSPSNKVTEKGKDVELRCDPISGHTALYWYRQSLGQGLEFLIYFQGNSAPDKSGLPSDRFSAERTGGSVSTLTIQRTQQEDSAVYLCASTGRGRYNEQFFGPGTRLTVL.

V and J are TRBV5-6 and TRBJ2-5; 7 positions match TRBD1. The V segment lost 1 base and the J segment 4 bases; nucleotides outside the gene matches: 4. The germline CDR1 and CDR2 sequences are SGHDT and YYEEEE. The CDR3 spans 14 residues. As DNA, the CDR3 is TGTGCCAGCAGCTTGATAGGGGGCAGAGAGACCCAGTACTTC. It encodes CASSLIGGRETQYF. The variable domain in full, completed from reference TRBV5-6 and TRBJ2-5, reads DAGVTQSPTHLIKTRGQQVTLRCSPKSGHDTVSWYQQALGQGPQFIFQYYEEEERQRGNFPDRFSGHQFPNYSSELNVNALLLGDSALYLCASSLIGGRETQYFGPGTRLLVL.

The V and J genes are TRBV6-5 and TRBJ1-1; 7 nucleotides agree with TRBD1. V shed 6 bases and J 4 bases; nucleotides not matched to a gene: 8. CDR3 length equals 14 residues. Germline CDR1 and CDR2: MNHEY and SVGAGI. The CDR3 bases are TGTGCCAGCAGACCAATGACAGGGAGCACTGAAGCTTTCTTT. Protein: CASRPMTGSTEAFF.

V is TRBV30 and J is TRBJ2-1; possible D gene TRBD2, 5 bases. Germline loops: CDR1 GTSNPN, CDR2 SVGIG (reference sequence). The CDR3 is 16 residues long. The V end was cut by 2 bases, the J end by 0 bases, with 14 bases between. CDR3 sequence (DNA): TGTGCCTGGAGTTTTTCTGGACTCCTCTCCTACAATGAGCAGTTCTTC. This sequence encodes CAWSFSGLLSYNEQFF.

V and J are TRBV7-2 and TRBJ2-3; 9 positions agree with TRBD1. The germline CDR1 and CDR2 sequences are SGHTA and FQGNSA. The CDR3 is 16 residues long. Trimming removed 5 bases from V and 5 bases from J; junction bases left unmatched: 11. The CDR3 DNA sequence: TGTGCCAGCAGCCGGTCGACGGGACAGGGCCTAGATACGCAGTATTTT. This encodes CASSRSTGQGLDTQYF.

This chain joins TRBV2 and TRBJ2-7; D not certain. Germline V lookup: CDR1 SNHLY, CDR2 FYNNEI. The germline V and J ends were trimmed by 1 base and 6 bases, with 4 bases remaining between them. This CDR3 has 11 residues. The CDR3 DNA is TGTGCCAGCAGTGAAGTCAGCGAGCAGTACTTC. Translating it yields CASSEVSEQYF.

This clone was seen just once. This rearrangement joins TRBV6-4 to TRBJ1-2; D remains unclear. Germline CDR1 reads MRHNA; CDR2 reads SNTAGT. CDR3 length equals 13 residues. Between the trimmed V and J ends, which lost 5 bases and 7 bases, there was a span of 14 bases. CDR3 sequence: CASSPSHEGGYTF. Written as DNA, the CDR3 is TGTGCCAGCAGTCCCTCTCATGAGGGTGGCTACACCTTC.

The table lists this clone with a count of one. The rearrangement links TRBV5-6 to TRBJ2-7; no clear D. Germline assignment: CDR1 SGHDT and CDR2 YYEEEE. Trimming left V 1 base short and J 3 bases short, with 5 bases between. There are 12 residues in the CDR3. The CDR3 DNA sequence: TGTGCCAGCAGCTTGACAGTCTACGAGCAGTACTTC. This translates into CASSLTVYEQYF.

J is TRBJ2-1 and V is TRBV4-3; D gene ambiguous. Germline CDR1 and CDR2: LGHNA and YSLEER. V dropped 0 bases and J dropped 8 bases, with 11 bases sitting between them. There are 14 residues in the CDR3. The CDR3 DNA sequence: TGCGCCAGCAGCCAAGATGCAAACCGCGATGAGCAGTTCTTC. Its protein is CASSQDANRDEQFF.

The gene calls are TRBV28 and TRBJ1-2; possibly TRBD1 for D (5 bases). Germline V gene lookup returns CDR1 MDHEN and CDR2 SYDVKM. With 3 bases removed from V and 6 bases from J, the gap between germline ends came to 11 bases. This CDR3 is built from 13 residues. The CDR3 DNA reads TGTGCCAGCAGTTTGACAGTAAGGAATGGCTACACCTTC. Its protein product is CASSLTVRNGYTF.

The rearrangement links TRBV7-9 to TRBJ2-2, with 7 bases lining up with TRBD1. V shed 5 bases, J shed 1 base, and the junction held 4 bases outside the gene matches. CDR1 and CDR2 (germline): SEHNR, FQNEAQ (reference sequence). This CDR3 is built from 15 residues. CDR3 residues: CASSQWTGNTGELFF. The CDR3 region has the DNA TGTGCCAGCAGCCAGTGGACAGGGAACACCGGGGAGCTGTTTTTT.

Comments on this clone: The same CDR3 arises from other DNA sequences in this sample as well. V gene TRBV27 combines with J gene TRBJ2-7, with 8 bases aligning to TRBD1. The CDR3 loop spans 12 amino acids. V was clipped by 9 bases and J by 3 bases; unmatched bases: 4. Germline V gene lookup returns CDR1 MNHEY and CDR2 SMNVEV (reference sequence). Written as DNA, the CDR3 is TGTGCCAGTCGGACAGGGAACTACGAGCAGTACTTC. Protein: CASRTGNYEQYF.

The chain is built from TRBV29-1 and TRBJ2-2; 11 nucleotides align to TRBD1. The CDR3 extends over 14 amino acids. CDR1 is SQVTM and CDR2 is ANQGSEA in the germline V gene. Losses at the gene ends were 7 bases for V and 5 bases for J; bases not matched to a gene: 6. This chain's CDR3 is CSARTGGRTGELFF. As DNA, the CDR3 is TGCAGCGCCCGGACAGGGGGCCGGACCGGGGAGCTGTTTTTT.

V usage is TRBV30 and J usage is TRBJ2-3; TRBD2 matches 9 bases. The CDR3 contains 14 residues. In germline, CDR1 is GTSNPN, CDR2 SVGIG (reference sequence). V dropped 3 bases and J dropped 6; count of bases not matched to a gene: 7. The CDR3 sequence: CAWREAGGVDTQYF. The CDR3 nucleotides read TGTGCCTGGAGGGAGGCGGGGGGGGTCGATACGCAGTATTTT. Full variable domain (remainder filled in from reference TRBV30 and TRBJ2-3): SQTIHQWPATLVQPVGSPLSLECTVEGTSNPNLYWYRQAAGRGLQLLFYSVGIGQISSEVPQNLSASRPQDRQFILSSKKLLLSDSGFYLCAWREAGGVDTQYFGPGTRLTVL.

This rearrangement joins TRBV18 to TRBJ1-1; D unclear. The V end was cut by 5 bases, the J end by 1 base, with 5 bases between. Germline CDR1 and CDR2: KGHSH and LQKENI. CDR3 length: 12 amino acids. CDR3 nucleotides: TGTGCCAGCTCAGAGGGGAACACTGAAGCTTTCTTT. This encodes CASSEGNTEAFF.

The V call is TRBV19, the J call TRBJ2-3; a weak D match, TRBD2 (6 bases). The CDR3 spans 14 residues. Germline V gives CDR1 LNHDA, CDR2 SQIVND (reference sequence). The V gene lost 7 bases and the J gene lost 2 bases, with 13 bases spanning the gap. The CDR3 DNA follows: TGTGCCAGTAAAGGAGGGATCTCCACAGATACGCAGTATTTT. This sequence encodes CASKGGISTDTQYF.

The chain carries TRBV11-2 and TRBJ1-6; the match to TRBD1 covers 9 bases. The CDR3 loop spans 15 amino acids. Per germline, CDR1 SGHAT and CDR2 FQNNGV. V lost 5 bases and J lost 7; bases outside the gene matches: 6. CDR3 loop: CASSDGQGRNSPLHF. DNA of the CDR3: TGTGCCAGCAGCGACGGACAGGGGAGGAATTCACCCCTCCACTTT.

J is TRBJ1-2 and V is TRBV5-1; 10 nucleotides line up with TRBD1. This CDR3 is built from 17 residues. The V and J ends lost 0 bases and 6 bases, in that order; junction bases with no gene match: 11. Per the germline V gene, CDR1 is SGHRS and CDR2 is YFSETQ. The CDR3 DNA is TGCGCCAGCAGCTTGGATCTGACAGGGGGCGCGATCGATGGCTACACCTTC. Translated, it gives CASSLDLTGGAIDGYTF.

In its sample, this clone was seen a few times. The chain recombines TRBV7-6 with TRBJ1-4; 7 nucleotides line up with TRBD1. The germline V gene encodes CDR1 SGHVS and CDR2 FNYEAQ. There are 15 residues in the CDR3. The J segment lost 0 bases and the V segment lost 2 bases, leaving 0 bases of the junction unmatched. CDR3 in DNA: TGTGCCAGCAGCTTAACAGGGGCAACTAATGAAAAACTGTTTTTT. Encoded protein: CASSLTGATNEKLFF.

CDR3 DNA: TGCGCCAGCAGCCAAGAAGGTGGGGGCCTTACCACAGATACGCAGTATTTT. This encodes CASSQEGGGLTTDTQYF. V is TRBV4-1 and J is TRBJ2-3, with D possibly TRBD1 on 6 matching bases. Looked up from germline, CDR1 is MGHRA and CDR2 is YSYEKL. V was pared by 0 bases and J by 2 bases, with 15 bases between. This CDR3 is built from 17 residues.

The CDR3 loop is CASSFTSGSNEQFF. CDR3 bases: TGTGCCAGCAGTTTTACTAGCGGGAGCAATGAGCAGTTCTTC. The chain joins TRBV27 to TRBJ2-1; 11 bases agree with TRBD2. Germline loops: CDR1 MNHEY, CDR2 SMNVEV (reference sequence). The junction had 1 base not matched to a gene; V was cut back by 3 bases and J by 6 bases. The CDR3 runs 14 residues.

The J gene is TRBJ1-2, the V gene TRBV7-9; perhaps TRBD1 as D (6 bases). CDR1 and CDR2 from the germline V gene are SEHNR and FQNEAQ (reference sequence). Trimming took off 4 bases at V and 4 bases at J, with 13 bases between the two ends. The length of the CDR3 is 14 residues. CDR3: CASSSQQGGYGYTF. The CDR3 nucleotides read TGTGCCAGCAGCTCCCAACAGGGTGGCTATGGCTACACCTTC.

J is TRBJ2-7 and V is TRBV29-1, with 10 nucleotides matching TRBD2. The V gene end was trimmed by 7 bases and the J gene end by 6 bases; junction bases not matched to a gene: 9. Germline V lookup: CDR1 SQVTM, CDR2 ANQGSEA. The CDR3 contains 13 residues. CDR3: CSASSSGRGEQYF. CDR3 nucleotide sequence: TGCAGCGCCTCGAGCAGCGGGAGGGGCGAGCAGTACTTC.

This rearrangement joins TRBV18 to TRBJ1-4; D may be TRBD1 (5 bases). The germline V and J ends were trimmed by 1 base and 8 bases, with 14 bases remaining between them. The CDR3 runs to 15 residues. Germline V gives CDR1 KGHSH, CDR2 LQKENI. The CDR3 protein is CASSPQMPKGEKLFF. Written as DNA, the CDR3 is TGTGCCAGCTCACCACAAATGCCAAAGGGGGAAAAACTGTTTTTT.

The chain combines TRBV19 with TRBJ2-7, with 7 bases identical to TRBD1. The CDR3 is 16 residues long. The V and J ends lost 4 bases and 2 bases, in that order; junction bases with no gene match: 11. The germline V gene has CDR1 LNHDA and CDR2 SQIVND (reference sequence). The CDR3 loop is CASSTGDSLRTYEQYF. The CDR3 DNA follows: TGTGCCAGTAGTACCGGGGACAGCCTCCGAACCTACGAGCAGTACTTC.

This chain links TRBV30 with TRBJ1-6, with TRBD1 as a possible D gene (5 bases). Trimming stripped 4 bases from V and 3 bases from J, with 10 bases between. The CDR3 totals 14 residues. The germline gives CDR1 GTSNPN, CDR2 SVGIG (reference sequence). The CDR3 protein is CAWTRQNYNSPLHF. Written as DNA, the CDR3 is TGTGCCTGGACCCGACAGAACTATAATTCACCCCTCCACTTT.

The V gene is TRBV9, the J gene TRBJ2-3; 7 bases agree with TRBD2. The V segment lost 0 bases and the J segment 1 base; nucleotides outside the gene matches: 2. Germline CDR1 and CDR2: SGDLS and YYNGEE. This CDR3 is 15 amino acids long. The CDR3 region is CASSVAGGGTDTQYF. The CDR3 DNA reads as TGTGCCAGCAGCGTAGCGGGGGGTGGCACAGATACGCAGTATTTT.

The chain combines TRBV27 with TRBJ2-1, with 11 bases fitting TRBD2. Germline assignment: CDR1 MNHEY and CDR2 SMNVEV (reference sequence). The CDR3 length is 16 residues. The junction had 8 bases not matched to a gene; V was cut back by 4 bases and J by 6 bases. The CDR3 DNA reads TGTGCCAGCAGTTCCTTGACTAGCGGGAACCTCAATGAGCAGTTCTTC. Residues: CASSSLTSGNLNEQFF.

In its sample, this clone was seen a few times. In DNA form, the CDR3 reads TGTGCCAGCTCAGGGCAGGGCAACACTGAAGCTTTCTTT. Amino acid sequence: CASSGQGNTEAFF. J is TRBJ1-1 and V is TRBV18; TRBD1 is a possible D gene (5 bases). There are 13 residues in the CDR3. Looked up from germline, CDR1 is KGHSH and CDR2 is LQKENI. Between the trimmed V and J ends, which lost 5 bases and 2 bases, there was a span of 9 bases. Using reference TRBV18 and TRBJ1-1 for the parts outside the CDR3, the full variable domain is NAGVMQNPRHLVRRRGQEARLRCSPMKGHSHVYWYRQLPEEGLKFMVYLQKENIIDESGMPKERFSAEFPKEGPSILRIQQVVRGDSAAYFCASSGQGNTEAFFGQGTRLTVV.

With regard to this clone: Other DNA sequences within the sample encode an identical CDR3. The chain has TRBV7-9 and TRBJ1-4; TRBD1 matches 7 bases. After removal of 5 bases from V and 3 bases from J, the junction contained 3 bases not matched to a gene. The CDR3 runs to 14 residues. Germline-derived CDR1 and CDR2 are SEHNR and FQNEAQ (reference sequence). The CDR3, as DNA: TGTGCCAGCAGCCGGGACAGCTCTAATGAAAAACTGTTTTTT. It yields the protein CASSRDSSNEKLFF. Full variable domain (missing parts from reference TRBV7-9 and TRBJ1-4): DTGVSQNPRHKITKRGQNVTFRCDPISEHNRLYWYRQTLGQGPEFLTYFQNEAQLEKSRLLSDRFSAERPKGSFSTLEIQRTEQGDSAMYLCASSRDSSNEKLFFGSGTQLSVL.

This chain uses TRBV11-2 with TRBJ1-2, with 12 bases matching TRBD1. The CDR3 consists of 15 residues. Per the germline V gene, CDR1 is SGHAT and CDR2 is FQNNGV. V lost 5 bases, J lost 4 bases, and 5 bases stayed unmatched. CDR3 coding DNA: TGTGCCAGCAGCCCCCGGGACAGGGGGCCCTATGGCTACACCTTC. Translation gives CASSPRDRGPYGYTF.

The rearrangement joins TRBV4-1 to TRBJ2-2; 11 nucleotides line up with TRBD2. Germline values: CDR1 MGHRA, CDR2 YSYEKL. V was pared by 3 bases and J by 4 bases, with 1 base of the junction left unmatched. The CDR3 loop spans 15 amino acids. CDR3 DNA: TGCGCCAGCAGCCATAGCGGGGGGGGCACCGGGGAGCTGTTTTTT. This gives the protein CASSHSGGGTGELFF.